Listed here are 3 T cell receptor beta chains from one sample, sequenced in a study of T cells in women clearing cervical HPV infection (dated by TCRdb to the late 2010s). To prepare the library, the immunoSEQ multiplex PCR assay was applied. Sourced from immuneACCESS, this table was stored by TCRdb with only in-frame sequences that have V and J called. A share of the clones is absent; for the studies checked, an unresolved V gene accounts for under half, and the remainder has no known explanation. The sample's table lists a count of 20,000 to 30,000 clones. Together, the top ten hold 4.5% to 5.5% of the sample. The sequenced sample consisted of blood buffy coat. These receptors all stem from a woman aged 18 to 75 with a cervical HPV16 infection that either progressed to CIN3+ or cleared (not recorded which).

For this clone: The observed sequence ends 3 residues before the CDR3 terminus, with the missing tail filled in from the germline J gene. J is TRBJ1-4 and V is TRBV4-1, with TRBD1 identical over 10 bases. CDR3 length: 15 amino acids. CDR1 is MGHRA and CDR2 is YSYEKL in the germline V gene. Unmatched junction bases numbered 3, after V lost 0 bases and J lost 8 bases. The covered CDR3 bases are TGCGCCAGCAGCCAAGAGGGACAGGGGTCGGAAAAA. Its protein is CASSQEGQGSEK. The CDR3 as a whole reads CASSQEGQGSEKLFF.

Comment on this clone: The CDR3 end is not reached by the read, which stops 3 residues before it; the germline J gene fills it in. The chain is built from TRBV5-1 and TRBJ1-5; D is perhaps TRBD1 (5 bases). The CDR3 extends over 15 amino acids. V was trimmed by 1 base and J by 6 bases, leaving 14 bases between them. Germline CDR1 and CDR2: SGHRS and YFSETQ. This CDR3 is CASSLLPGVGQPQHF. The DNA read from the CDR3 is TGCGCCAGCAGCTTGCTCCCGGGGGTAGGTCAGCCC.

CDR3 loop: CASSLTGGINEQYF. CDR3 DNA, as far as it was read: TGTGCCAGCAGCCTGACAGGGGGCATCAACGAG. The V gene is TRBV7-9, the J gene TRBJ2-7, with 10 bases fitting TRBD1. The sequenced fragment ends 3 residues before the CDR3 boundary, so the rest is inferred from the germline J gene. Per germline, CDR1 SEHNR and CDR2 FQNEAQ (reference sequence). Germline trimming cut 5 bases from V and 5 bases from J; bases unmatched to any gene: 6. CDR3 length: 14 amino acids.